This T cell receptor (beta chain) was captured in a study of blood T cell repertoires in COVID-19. Study summary: Some COVID-19 samples were acute and others convalescent; all came from the United States, Italy and Spain. In each case, the material was cDNA or gDNA derived from T cells, B-cell-depleted T cells, or PBMCs.

Original processing methods: Counts of nucleated cells, estimated from reference gene primer amplification, were obtained. Some clones are missing from TCRdb's copy, which holds only in-frame ones; the method was immunoSEQ multiplex PCR. That table is the source of V, J and clone size, and D and trimming were worked out from the DNA. Here the sample spans around 170,000 clones, around 90% being singletons. The V gene's germline CDR1 is SGDLS and CDR2 YYNGEE. The CDR3 runs to 16 residues. The ends lost 0 bases at V and 0 bases at J; junction bases unmatched: 4. The sequence came from a man aged 60 to 75 with acute or convalescent COVID-19. Sequenced input: peripheral blood. This chain joins TRBV9 and TRBJ1-1; 8 positions agree with TRBD1. The CDR3 reads CASSVVDRVMNTEAFF. CDR3 in DNA: TGTGCCAGCAGCGTAGTGGACAGGGTGATGAACACTGAAGCTTTCTTT.